The 19 T cell receptor beta chains presented below share a single source sample, sequenced in a study of T cell repertoires in cytomegalovirus infection. Which antigens these TCRs recognize remains unknown. Each CDR3 protein gets one entry after TCRdb re-called the reads with MiXCR. The sample lists fewer than 1,000,000 distinct CDR3 sequences, 30% to 40% seen once, with roughly an eighth in the top ten. Sequencing used cultured CD8+ T cells from PBMCs, obtained from culture after CMV antigen stimulation. These receptors came from a human donor in good health (CMV status not recorded). Some clones in this sample may be carry-over from other donors' samples.

This clonotype was detected only a few times. This chain uses TRBV7-6 with TRBJ1-3; D is unresolved. Trimming removed 5 bases from V and 4 bases from J, with 15 bases in between. The germline V gene encodes CDR1 SGHVS and CDR2 FNYEAQ. The CDR3 has 15 amino acids. CDR3 bases: TGTGCCAGCAGCCCAAGTCCGGGGTTCGGAAACACCATATATTTT. Amino acids: CASSPSPGFGNTIYF.

A few counts support this clonotype. The chain carries TRBV24-1 and TRBJ2-7, with no clear D. CDR1 and CDR2 from the germline V gene are KGHDR and SFDVKD. The CDR3 covers 13 residues. Trimming removed 5 bases from V and 8 bases from J, with 15 bases in between. The CDR3 sequence is CATSGVESEQQYF. CDR3 nucleotides: TGTGCCACCAGTGGGGTCGAATCGGAACAGCAGTACTTC.

This chain connects TRBV28 to TRBJ1-1; no reliable D call. The CDR3 spans 16 residues. The V end was cut by 1 base, the J end by 0 bases, with 12 bases between. Germline lookup yields CDR1 MDHEN and CDR2 SYDVKM. The CDR3 nucleotides read TGTGCCAGCAGTTTATACCCCGGAGTATTGAACACTGAAGCTTTCTTT. Translation gives CASSLYPGVLNTEAFF.

In its sample, this clonotype was seen a few times. The chain couples TRBV10-2 to TRBJ1-5, with no clear D. The germline gives CDR1 WSHSY, CDR2 SAAADI. V dropped 8 bases and J dropped 1 base, with 15 bases sitting between them. This CDR3 is 15 amino acids long. This CDR3 is CASCSVALSNQPQHF. The CDR3 bases are TGCGCCAGCTGCTCCGTAGCTTTGAGCAATCAGCCCCAGCATTTT.

This clonotype has a count of ten or more. V gene TRBV7-2 combines with J gene TRBJ1-1, with a weak D call TRBD1 (6 bases). The CDR3 covers 15 residues. Trimming left V 3 bases short and J 4 bases short, with 15 bases between. Germline V CDR1 and CDR2: SGHTA, FQGNSA. CDR3: CASSFLPGASTEAFF. In DNA, the CDR3 is TGTGCCAGCAGCTTTCTCCCAGGGGCCAGCACTGAAGCTTTCTTT.

This clonotype was observed a handful of times. The chain is built from TRBV2 and TRBJ1-3, with a tentative D call TRBD1 (5 bases). Germline V lookup: CDR1 SNHLY, CDR2 FYNNEI. Trimming cost V 8 bases and J 3 bases, with 14 bases left between them. The CDR3 runs 14 residues. DNA for the CDR3: TGTGCCAGCCGGGGCGTGCAGGATGGAAACACCATATATTTT. Its translation is CASRGVQDGNTIYF.

The chain combines TRBV6-5 with TRBJ1-1; 8 nucleotides align to TRBD1. This CDR3 contains 14 residues. After removal of 2 bases from V and 6 bases from J, the junction contained 5 bases not matched to a gene. Germline CDR1 is MNHEY and CDR2 is SVGAGI. The CDR3 here is CASSYTDRGSEAFF. The CDR3, as DNA: TGTGCCAGCAGTTACACAGACAGGGGTTCTGAAGCTTTCTTT.

The chain couples TRBV7-2 to TRBJ2-7; 10 bases map to TRBD1. Trimming cost V 2 bases and J 2 bases; bases outside gene matches: 3. This CDR3 region has 15 residues. Per the germline V gene, CDR1 is SGHTA and CDR2 is FQGNSA. The CDR3 coding sequence is TGTGCCAGCAGCTTATGGGGGACAGGGGCCTACGAGCAGTACTTC. Its protein is CASSLWGTGAYEQYF.

Comment on this clonotype: The conserved closing phenylalanine or tryptophan is absent in this CDR3, likely reflecting a read error. The chain recombines TRBV7-2 with TRBJ1-6; the D gene is possibly TRBD1 (5 bases). The germline gives CDR1 SGHTA, CDR2 FQGNSA. The CDR3 spans 15 residues. V dropped 0 bases and J dropped 7 bases, with 10 bases sitting between them. CDR3 protein: CASSLAGTENSPLHL. CDR3 bases: TGTGCCAGCAGCTTAGCCGGGACCGAGAATTCACCCCTCCACTTA.

Many counts were recorded for this clonotype. This chain joins TRBV12-3 or TRBV12-4 and TRBJ2-5, with no clear D. Trimming pared 6 bases from V and 3 bases from J, leaving 11 bases between. This CDR3 comprises 13 residues. CDR3 bases: TGTGCCAGCAGCTTACCGGGTGAAGAGACCCAGTACTTC. Translation: CASSLPGEETQYF.

In the case of this clonotype: Compared with germline, one end of the junction differs, possibly owing to a read error. V gene TRBV7-9 combines with J gene TRBJ2-2; the D gene is possibly TRBD2 (5 bases). The CDR3 contains 13 residues. From germline, CDR1 is SEHNR and CDR2 FQNEAQ (reference sequence). The CDR3 loop is CASSLPVSGEMFF. DNA of the CDR3: TGTGCCAGCAGCTTACCAGTTTCTGGGGAGATGTTTTTT.

This clonotype was picked up many times. In DNA form, the CDR3 reads TGTGCCAGCAGCTCCCGGGAACAGGTCACCGGGGAGCTGTTTTTT. It encodes CASSSREQVTGELFF. The rearrangement uses TRBV13 and TRBJ2-2; D may match TRBD1 or TRBD2 (5 bases each). Germline CDR1 and CDR2: PRHDT and FYEKMQ (reference sequence). V was clipped by 4 bases and J by 4 bases, with 13 bases between them. This CDR3 has 15 amino acids.

This clonotype was found a few times. The genes are TRBV4-1 and TRBJ1-5; 8 bases fit TRBD1. Germline assignment: CDR1 MGHRA and CDR2 YSYEKL. Trimming cost V 3 bases and J 2 bases; bases outside gene matches: 6. The CDR3 sequence is 16 residues long. The CDR3, as DNA: TGCGCCAGCAGCCAGAGTACAGGGGGTCGCAATCAGCCCCAGCATTTT. Protein: CASSQSTGGRNQPQHF.

CDR3: CASSPLWTTAGELFF. As DNA, the CDR3 is TGTGCCAGCAGTCCCCTCTGGACGACGGCCGGGGAGCTGTTTTTT. The chain carries TRBV12-3 or TRBV12-4 and TRBJ2-2; D uncertain. Trimming stripped 5 bases from V and 6 bases from J, with 16 bases between. CDR3 length equals 15 residues.

This chain uses TRBV4-1 with TRBJ1-2; D unclear. Germline assignment: CDR1 MGHRA and CDR2 YSYEKL. V shed 7 bases and J shed 4 bases, with 25 bases lying between them. The CDR3 is 17 amino acids. The CDR3 region is CASTLTVADIDPYGYTF. The CDR3 coding sequence is TGCGCCAGCACCCTAACAGTGGCAGATATTGACCCCTATGGCTACACCTTC.

V is TRBV7-9 and J is TRBJ2-7; a possible D gene is TRBD1 (6 bases). The V and J ends lost 4 bases and 2 bases respectively, with 12 bases between them. CDR1 and CDR2 from the germline V gene are SEHNR and FQNEAQ (reference sequence). The CDR3 has 14 residues. The CDR3 DNA reads TGTGCCAGCAGCTCACCAGGGGACCCCTACGAGCAGTACTTC. Translating gives CASSSPGDPYEQYF. Full variable domain (missing parts from reference TRBV7-9 and TRBJ2-7): DTGVSQNPRHKITKRGQNVTFRCDPISEHNRLYWYRQTLGQGPEFLTYFQNEAQLEKSRLLSDRFSAERPKGSFSTLEIQRTEQGDSAMYLCASSSPGDPYEQYFGPGTRLTVT.

This clonotype was counted ten times or more. The chain couples TRBV7-2 to TRBJ2-3, with TRBD2 matching 11 bases. In germline, CDR1 is SGHTA, CDR2 FQGNSA. CDR3 length: 16 residues. The ends lost 1 base at V and 3 bases at J; junction bases unmatched: 3. The CDR3 reads CASSLEVAGGTDTQYF. In nucleotides, the CDR3 is TGTGCCAGCAGCTTAGAAGTAGCGGGGGGGACAGATACGCAGTATTTT. Full variable domain (remainder filled in from reference TRBV7-2 and TRBJ2-3): GAGVSQSPSNKVTEKGKDVELRCDPISGHTALYWYRQSLGQGLEFLIYFQGNSAPDKSGLPSDRFSAERTGGSVSTLTIQRTQQEDSAVYLCASSLEVAGGTDTQYFGPGTRLTVL.

This clonotype was seen a few times. The chain has TRBV19 and TRBJ2-1; a weak D match, TRBD1 (8 bases). This CDR3 has 15 residues. Trimming removed 9 bases from V and 0 bases from J, with 15 bases in between. Germline CDR1 and CDR2: LNHDA and SQIVND (reference sequence). CDR3 sequence reads: CASQGAGASYNEQFF. CDR3 nucleotides: TGTGCCAGCCAGGGGGCGGGGGCCTCCTACAATGAGCAGTTCTTC.

This clonotype was counted only a few times. The rearrangement joins TRBV28 to TRBJ1-6; D is undetermined. Germline values: CDR1 MDHEN, CDR2 SYDVKM. The CDR3 consists of 12 residues. With 5 bases removed from V and 14 bases from J, the gap between germline ends came to 13 bases. CDR3 amino acids: CASSPGGVTLHF. The CDR3 DNA reads TGTGCCAGCAGTCCCGGCGGGGTCACCCTCCACTTT.